This entry is about one TCR beta chain. The antigen remains undetermined. In this cohort's terms, stable hyperthyroidism meant no ophthalmopathy by 18 months of follow-up. Each hyperthyroidism patient was newly diagnosed, with under 2 months' duration, and aged 18 to 65. PBMCs were isolated from an approximately 10 ml sample of fresh peripheral blood. CDR3 length: 12 amino acids. CDR1 and CDR2 (germline): SGHAT, FQDESV (reference sequence). Trimming cost V 5 bases and J 9 bases, with 13 bases left between them. The source of the sample is a study of Graves' ophthalmopathy and Graves' hyperthyroidism. Researchers took RNA transcripts and amplified TCR beta CDR3 regions from them. HTBI primers served in a first-round RT-PCR, which a second-round multiplex PCR followed. TCRdb analysed the multiplex PCR reads with MiXCR anew, one entry per CDR3 protein. The sample contains hundreds of thousands of distinct CDR3 sequences, about 20% of which appear only once.

Regarding the study as a whole: Blood also harbored most expanded thyroid clonotypes above 0.001 frequency.

Input material: peripheral blood. The source of this sequence is a woman aged 18-29 years with stable Graves' hyperthyroidism. Some clones in this sample may be carry-over from other donors' samples. V gene TRBV11-1 combines with J gene TRBJ1-1; D is possibly TRBD1 (5 bases). The CDR3 sequence: CASSRVGGKAFF. DNA for the CDR3: TGTGCCAGCAGCCGCGTGGGGGGGAAAGCTTTCTTT.